The clone carrying this T cell receptor (beta chain) was counted a few times. TCRdb recomputed calls from the RT-PCR reads with MiXCR, one row per CDR3 protein. The profile covers some 880,000 distinct CDR3 sequences, with around 17% appearing a single time and approximately 5.9% taken by the ten largest. The record originates from a study of patients and donors after allogeneic stem cell transplantation. The CDR3 is 15 residues long. V shed 0 bases, J shed 5 bases, and the junction held 7 bases outside the gene matches. Germline CDR1 LGHNA, CDR2 YSLEER. The receptor comes from a human donor who was either an allogeneic HSCT recipient or a stem cell or donor lymphocyte infusion donor (not recorded which). It is not recorded whose cells these are; they may come from a transplant donor. The chain combines TRBV4-3 with TRBJ2-7; TRBD2 aligns across 7 bases. The specimen was blood, either unsorted or a sorted T cell fraction (not recorded which). The CDR3 spells CASSQDLGRAHEQYF. Here the CDR3 DNA reads TGCGCCAGCAGCCAAGACCTGGGGAGGGCCCACGAGCAGTACTTC.